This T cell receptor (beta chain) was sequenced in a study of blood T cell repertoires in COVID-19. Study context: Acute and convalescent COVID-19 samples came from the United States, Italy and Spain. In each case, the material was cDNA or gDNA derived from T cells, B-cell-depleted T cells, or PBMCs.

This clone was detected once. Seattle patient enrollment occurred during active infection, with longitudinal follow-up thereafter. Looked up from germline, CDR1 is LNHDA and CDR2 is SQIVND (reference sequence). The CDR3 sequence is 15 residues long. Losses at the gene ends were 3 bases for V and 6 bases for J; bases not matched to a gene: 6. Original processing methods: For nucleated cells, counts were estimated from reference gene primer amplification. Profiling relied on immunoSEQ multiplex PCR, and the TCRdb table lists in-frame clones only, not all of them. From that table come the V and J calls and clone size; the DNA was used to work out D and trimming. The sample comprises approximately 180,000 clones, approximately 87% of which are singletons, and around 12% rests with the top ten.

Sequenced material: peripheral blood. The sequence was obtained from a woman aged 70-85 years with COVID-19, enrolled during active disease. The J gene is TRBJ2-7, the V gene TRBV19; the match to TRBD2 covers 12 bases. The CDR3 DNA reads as TGTGCCAGTAGTATCCAATCTAGCGGGAGGGGCGAGCAGTACTTC. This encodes CASSIQSSGRGEQYF. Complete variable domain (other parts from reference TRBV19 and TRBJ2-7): DGGITQSPKYLFRKEGQNVTLSCEQNLNHDAMYWYRQDPGQGLRLIYYSQIVNDFQKGDIAEGYSVSREKKESFPLTVTSAQKNPTAFYLCASSIQSSGRGEQYFGPGTRLTVT.